The 14 T cell receptor beta chains presented below share a single source sample, sequenced in a study of human T cells and chemical hapten exposure listed by TCRdb under 2021. Library preparation was by RACE. The sequencing machine was a NextSeq 500. The public reads were reprocessed in TCRdb via fastp at Q25 and MiXCR, keeping in-frame beta chains. CDR3 protein sequences are deduplicated, and each keeps its most common genes and DNA. Here the sample has approximately 90,000 distinct CDR3 sequences; 8.5% occur a single time. The ten largest clones add up to about 2.5% of the sample. The sample's time point label is to be understood as: pre-sensitization, week 0. Interpreted using the paper, the treatment or condition label stands for: therapeutic diphenylcyclopropenone sensitization with weekly scalp DPC. The starting material was whole blood, obtained in connection with sensitization to the hapten diphenylcyclopropenone (DPC). All receptors derive from a man aged 40-50 years with alopecia areata. Some clones in this sample may be carry-over from other donors' samples.

Ten or more counts support this clonotype. The chain links TRBV5-1 to TRBJ2-5; weak D call: TRBD2 (6 bases). The CDR3 has 13 amino acids. Trimming pared 4 bases from V and 3 bases from J, leaving 10 bases between. Looked up from germline, CDR1 is SGHRS and CDR2 is YFSETQ. This chain's CDR3 is CASSPGGEETQYF. CDR3 nucleotide sequence: TGCGCCAGCAGCCCTGGCGGGGAAGAGACCCAGTACTTC.

At least ten counts were recorded for this clonotype. The chain carries TRBV28 and TRBJ2-6, with no clear D. The germline V gene encodes CDR1 MDHEN and CDR2 SYDVKM. This CDR3 comprises 16 residues. V was cut by 3 bases and J by 4 bases, with 13 bases left in between. The CDR3 DNA reads as TGTGCCAGCAGTTTGAGCTGGAAACAGGGGGCCAACGTCCTGACTTTC. Translating gives CASSLSWKQGANVLTF.

This clonotype was seen repeatedly, ten times or more. The DNA of the CDR3 is TGTGCCACCCACGGGGTCTCCCGCACAGATACGCAGTATTTT. It yields the protein CATHGVSRTDTQYF. The V gene is TRBV27, the J gene TRBJ2-3; D may be TRBD2 (5 bases). CDR3 length: 14 residues. Trimming pared 10 bases from V and 1 base from J, leaving 15 bases between. CDR1 and CDR2 from the germline V gene are MNHEY and SMNVEV (reference sequence).

This clonotype was counted many times. The rearrangement joins TRBV7-9 to TRBJ2-1; the D gene is possibly TRBD2 (6 bases). CDR1 SEHNR and CDR2 FQNEAQ come from the germline V gene (reference sequence). The CDR3 is made up of 20 amino acids. Trimming removed 1 base from V and 0 bases from J, with 22 bases in between. The CDR3 DNA follows: TGTGCCAGCAGCTTAGATTCGCGTTGGGCTAGCGACAGCTCCTACAATGAGCAGTTCTTC. It yields the protein CASSLDSRWASDSSYNEQFF.

In its sample, this clonotype was seen many times. The chain joins TRBV27 to TRBJ1-5, with 10 bases lining up with TRBD1. There are 14 residues in the CDR3. The germline CDR1 and CDR2 sequences are MNHEY and SMNVEV (reference sequence). Germline trimming cut 5 bases from V and 6 bases from J; bases unmatched to any gene: 4. The CDR3 region is CASSLGTGAQPQHF. CDR3 DNA: TGTGCCAGCAGTCTTGGGACAGGGGCTCAGCCCCAGCATTTT.

This clonotype was picked up many times. The chain combines TRBV18 with TRBJ1-1; 9 bases match TRBD1. Trimming at V came to 1 base and at J to 3 bases, leaving 0 bases not matched to a gene. The CDR3 spans 14 residues. Germline V CDR1 and CDR2: KGHSH, LQKENI. CDR3 DNA sequence: TGTGCCAGCTCACCACGACAGGGGGACACTGAAGCTTTCTTT. This encodes CASSPRQGDTEAFF.

This clonotype was observed many times. This chain joins TRBV6-1 and TRBJ1-4; 7 bases are a match to TRBD1. The CDR3 spans 16 residues. V lost 8 bases and J lost 0; bases outside the gene matches: 9. Germline V CDR1 and CDR2: MNHNS, SASEGT. CDR3: CASSRQGGATNEKLFF. The CDR3 DNA reads TGTGCCAGCTCGAGACAGGGAGGGGCAACTAATGAAAAACTGTTTTTT.

This clonotype was picked up many times. The chain is built from TRBV9 and TRBJ2-2, with 7 bases identical to TRBD1. This CDR3 spans 14 amino acids. Trimming at V came to 2 bases and at J to 4 bases, leaving 2 bases not matched to a gene. In germline, CDR1 is SGDLS, CDR2 YYNGEE. In nucleotides, the CDR3 is TGTGCCAGCAGCGTGACAGGGTCCACCGGGGAGCTGTTTTTT. Its protein product is CASSVTGSTGELFF.

V usage is TRBV12-3 or TRBV12-4 and J usage is TRBJ1-6; no clear D gene. The CDR3 covers 13 residues. With 9 bases removed from V and 6 bases from J, the gap between germline ends came to 12 bases. CDR3 DNA sequence: TGTGCCAGTTCGGAGGCGGCTAATTCACCCCTCCACTTT. Its protein product is CASSEAANSPLHF.

This clonotype was counted at least ten times. This chain connects TRBV3-1 to TRBJ1-6; D unclear. The CDR3 length is 14 residues. V lost 0 bases to trimming and J lost 14 bases, with 14 bases between them. CDR1 and CDR2 from the germline V gene are LGHDT and YNNKEL (reference sequence). The CDR3 DNA reads as TGTGCCAGCAGCCAAGATCTCGTCTCCCGAACCCTCCACTTT. Protein: CASSQDLVSRTLHF.

A few counts support this clonotype. This chain links TRBV6-2 or TRBV6-3 with TRBJ2-1, with D unresolved. V lost 4 bases, J lost 9 bases, and 7 bases lay in between. The CDR3 spans 11 residues. Germline loops: CDR1 MNHEY, CDR2 SVGEGT. CDR3 sequence: CASSFGIEQFF. The CDR3 bases are TGTGCCAGCAGTTTTGGCATTGAGCAGTTCTTC.

This clonotype was detected a few times. J is TRBJ2-1 and V is TRBV12-3 or TRBV12-4; TRBD2 matches 7 bases. J gave up 2 bases and V 3 bases, and 7 bases lay outside the gene matches. The CDR3 consists of 16 residues. The CDR3 nucleotides read TGTGCCAGCAGTTTTCTCGGGAGCGGGACCTACAATGAGCAGTTCTTC. Translated: CASSFLGSGTYNEQFF.

There are many counts of this clonotype. This chain joins TRBV18 and TRBJ1-1; D ambiguous. CDR1 KGHSH and CDR2 LQKENI come from the germline V gene. V lost 0 bases to trimming and J lost 3 bases, with 8 bases between them. The CDR3 has 14 residues. CDR3 coding DNA: TGTGCCAGCTCACCACCGAGTCGTGACACTGAAGCTTTCTTT. Amino acid sequence: CASSPPSRDTEAFF.

V gene TRBV15 combines with J gene TRBJ2-3; D gene unclear. Trimming removed 2 bases at V and 4 bases at J, with 7 bases between. The germline V gene encodes CDR1 LNHNV and CDR2 YYDKDF (reference sequence). The CDR3 is made up of 13 amino acids. CDR3 bases: TGTGCCACCAGCAGAACCGGACCAGATACGCAGTATTTT. It yields the protein CATSRTGPDTQYF.